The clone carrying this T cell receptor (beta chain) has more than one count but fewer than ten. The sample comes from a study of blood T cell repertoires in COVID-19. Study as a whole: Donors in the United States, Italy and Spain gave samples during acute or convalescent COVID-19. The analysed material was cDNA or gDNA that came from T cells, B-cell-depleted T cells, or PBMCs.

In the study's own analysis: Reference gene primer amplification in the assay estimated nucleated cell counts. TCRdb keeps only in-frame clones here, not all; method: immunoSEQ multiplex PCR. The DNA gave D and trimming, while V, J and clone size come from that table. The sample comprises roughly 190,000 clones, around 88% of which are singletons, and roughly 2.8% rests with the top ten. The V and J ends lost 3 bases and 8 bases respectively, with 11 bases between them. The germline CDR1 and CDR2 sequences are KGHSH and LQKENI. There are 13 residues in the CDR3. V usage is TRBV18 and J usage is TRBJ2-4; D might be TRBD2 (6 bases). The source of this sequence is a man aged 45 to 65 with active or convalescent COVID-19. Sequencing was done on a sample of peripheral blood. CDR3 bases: TGTGCCAGCTCACCTAGAGGCGGGGACATTCAGTACTTC. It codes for CASSPRGGDIQYF. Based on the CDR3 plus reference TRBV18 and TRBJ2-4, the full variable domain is NAGVMQNPRHLVRRRGQEARLRCSPMKGHSHVYWYRQLPEEGLKFMVYLQKENIIDESGMPKERFSAEFPKEGPSILRIQQVVRGDSAAYFCASSPRGGDIQYFGAGTRLSVL.